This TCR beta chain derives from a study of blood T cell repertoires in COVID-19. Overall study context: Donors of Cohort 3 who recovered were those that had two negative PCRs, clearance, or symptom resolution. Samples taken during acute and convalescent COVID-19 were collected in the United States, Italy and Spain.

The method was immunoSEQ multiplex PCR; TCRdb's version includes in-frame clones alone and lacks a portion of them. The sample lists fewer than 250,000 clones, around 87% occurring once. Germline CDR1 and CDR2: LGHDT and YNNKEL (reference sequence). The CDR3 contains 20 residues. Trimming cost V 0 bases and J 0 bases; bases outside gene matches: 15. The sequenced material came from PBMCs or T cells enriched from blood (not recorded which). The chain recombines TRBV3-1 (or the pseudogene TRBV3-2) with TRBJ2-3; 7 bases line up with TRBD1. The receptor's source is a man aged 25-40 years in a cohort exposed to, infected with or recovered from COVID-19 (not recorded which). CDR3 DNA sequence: TGTGCCAGCAGCCAAGACCTCCAAGCAGGGGGACCAACTAGCACAGATACGCAGTATTTT. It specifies CASSQDLQAGGPTSTDTQYF.